A selection of T cell receptor beta chains follows, all from one sample in a study of cytomegalovirus exposure and HLA in healthy donors. The method was immunoSEQ multiplex PCR; TCRdb's version includes in-frame clones alone and lacks a portion of them. The data hold about 150,000 clones, with approximately 85% observed a single time. The sequenced sample consisted of PBMCs. All receptors come from a man aged 50-60 years in good health and CMV-seropositive. Each CDR3 is given with its conserved first and last residue. A D gene is named only where the DNA matches it firmly. Clone size is shown for a subset of rows, as once, few, many or a class of expanded clone.

d_call: TRBD2; cdr3_length: 16; clone_size: .; v_call: TRBV5-1; j_call: TRBJ2-2; cdr3_aa: CASSLNSAGGTGELFF; cdr3_nt: TGCGCCAGCAGCTTGAACTCTGCGGGAGGCACCGGGGAGCTGTTTTTT
d_call: .; cdr3_length: 13; clone_size: .; v_call: TRBV6-6; j_call: TRBJ1-5; cdr3_aa: CASLGQSNQPQHF; cdr3_nt: TGTGCCAGCCTCGGACAGAGCAATCAGCCCCAGCATTTT
d_call: .; cdr3_length: 13; clone_size: .; v_call: TRBV7-9; j_call: TRBJ1-4; cdr3_aa: CASSFDRTEKLFF; cdr3_nt: TGTGCCAGCAGCTTTGACCGGACAGAAAAACTGTTTTTT
d_call: TRBD2; cdr3_length: 16; clone_size: .; v_call: TRBV28; j_call: TRBJ2-3; cdr3_aa: CASSSLAGGLPDTQYF; cdr3_nt: TGTGCCAGCAGCTCACTAGCGGGAGGCCTTCCGGATACGCAGTATTTT
d_call: TRBD1; cdr3_length: 17; clone_size: .; v_call: TRBV7-9; j_call: TRBJ2-4; cdr3_aa: CSSSLGPRGPTRNIQYF; cdr3_nt: TGTTCCAGCAGCTTGGGACCCAGGGGGCCAACCCGTAACATTCAGTACTTC
d_call: TRBD1; cdr3_length: 14; clone_size: few; v_call: TRBV30; j_call: TRBJ1-2; cdr3_aa: CAWSIGDSNYGYTF; cdr3_nt: TGTGCCTGGAGTATCGGGGACAGCAACTATGGCTACACCTTC
d_call: TRBD1; cdr3_length: 14; clone_size: .; v_call: TRBV5-1; j_call: TRBJ2-1; cdr3_aa: CASSFGTGEGEQFF; cdr3_nt: TGCGCCAGCAGCTTTGGGACAGGGGAAGGTGAGCAGTTCTTC
d_call: TRBD1; cdr3_length: 13; clone_size: .; v_call: TRBV5-1; j_call: TRBJ1-1; cdr3_aa: CASRGTANTEAFF; cdr3_nt: TGCGCCAGCAGAGGGACAGCGAACACTGAAGCTTTCTTT
d_call: TRBD2; cdr3_length: 14; clone_size: .; v_call: TRBV4-1; j_call: TRBJ2-7; cdr3_aa: CASSPTSYSYEQYF; cdr3_nt: TGCGCCAGCAGCCCGACTAGCTACTCCTACGAGCAGTACTTC
d_call: .; cdr3_length: 15; clone_size: .; v_call: TRBV28; j_call: TRBJ2-7; cdr3_aa: CATITPQAGTYEQYF; cdr3_nt: TGTGCCACCATAACTCCCCAGGCGGGGACCTACGAGCAGTACTTC
d_call: .; cdr3_length: 14; clone_size: .; v_call: TRBV9; j_call: TRBJ2-2; cdr3_aa: CASSVRLGPGELFF; cdr3_nt: TGTGCCAGCAGCGTGCGACTAGGCCCCGGGGAGCTGTTTTTT
d_call: .; cdr3_length: 17; clone_size: .; v_call: TRBV6-1; j_call: TRBJ2-1; cdr3_aa: CASSDTLAYSKYNEQFF; cdr3_nt: TGTGCCAGCAGTGATACCCTGGCCTACAGCAAGTACAATGAGCAGTTCTTC
d_call: .; cdr3_length: 14; clone_size: .; v_call: TRBV19; j_call: TRBJ1-5; cdr3_aa: CASSIGQNNQPQHF; cdr3_nt: TGTGCCAGTAGTATAGGCCAGAACAATCAGCCCCAGCATTTT
d_call: .; cdr3_length: 13; clone_size: .; v_call: TRBV5-1; j_call: TRBJ2-1; cdr3_aa: CASSFIPDNEQFF; cdr3_nt: TGCGCCAGCAGCTTCATCCCGGACAATGAGCAGTTCTTC
d_call: .; cdr3_length: 15; clone_size: .; v_call: TRBV28; j_call: TRBJ1-1; cdr3_aa: CASSFAGQMNTEAFF; cdr3_nt: TGTGCCAGCAGTTTCGCCGGACAGATGAACACTGAAGCTTTCTTT
d_call: TRBD2; cdr3_length: 15; clone_size: .; v_call: TRBV5-4; j_call: TRBJ2-1; cdr3_aa: CASSQTSGISYEQFF; cdr3_nt: TGTGCCAGCAGCCAGACTAGCGGGATTTCATATGAGCAGTTCTTC
d_call: .; cdr3_length: 15; clone_size: .; v_call: TRBV11-2; j_call: TRBJ1-2; cdr3_aa: CASSPNRAPLYGYTF; cdr3_nt: TGTGCCAGCAGCCCCAACAGGGCCCCCCTCTATGGCTACACCTTC
d_call: .; cdr3_length: 15; clone_size: .; v_call: TRBV6-6; j_call: TRBJ1-6; cdr3_aa: CASSYSSGDRAPLHF; cdr3_nt: TGTGCCAGCAGTTACTCGTCCGGGGATAGGGCACCCCTCCACTTT
d_call: TRBD1; cdr3_length: 15; clone_size: .; v_call: TRBV5-5; j_call: TRBJ2-1; cdr3_aa: CASSPGQGAYNEQFF; cdr3_nt: TGTGCCAGCAGCCCAGGACAGGGGGCCTACAATGAGCAGTTCTTC
d_call: TRBD1; cdr3_length: 11; clone_size: .; v_call: TRBV27; j_call: TRBJ1-2; cdr3_aa: CATGQGAGYTF; cdr3_nt: TGTGCCACCGGACAGGGCGCCGGCTACACCTTC
d_call: .; cdr3_length: 15; clone_size: .; v_call: TRBV4-1; j_call: TRBJ2-7; cdr3_aa: CASSQHSSREYEQYF; cdr3_nt: TGCGCCAGCAGCCAACATAGCTCGAGGGAATACGAGCAGTACTTC
d_call: TRBD1; cdr3_length: 16; clone_size: .; v_call: TRBV23-1; j_call: TRBJ1-1; cdr3_aa: CASSQWGQGVETEAFF; cdr3_nt: TGCGCCAGCAGTCAGTGGGGACAGGGCGTGGAGACTGAAGCTTTCTTT
d_call: .; cdr3_length: 20; clone_size: .; v_call: TRBV6-4; j_call: TRBJ1-1; cdr3_aa: CASSDELDNPTRLMNTEAFF; cdr3_nt: TGTGCCAGCAGTGACGAATTAGACAACCCCACGAGACTAATGAACACTGAAGCTTTCTTT
d_call: .; cdr3_length: 14; clone_size: .; v_call: TRBV9; j_call: TRBJ2-3; cdr3_aa: CASSVGWGGDTQYF; cdr3_nt: TGTGCCAGCAGCGTAGGTTGGGGAGGAGATACGCAGTATTTT
d_call: .; cdr3_length: 15; clone_size: .; v_call: TRBV5-1; j_call: TRBJ2-1; cdr3_aa: CASSLALTGFDEQFF; cdr3_nt: TGCGCCAGCAGCTTGGCCCTGACAGGTTTCGATGAGCAGTTCTTC
d_call: TRBD2; cdr3_length: 14; clone_size: .; v_call: TRBV27; j_call: TRBJ2-7; cdr3_aa: CASSATSGRYEQYF; cdr3_nt: TGTGCCAGCAGCGCGACTAGCGGGAGATACGAGCAGTACTTC
d_call: TRBD1; cdr3_length: 15; clone_size: few; v_call: TRBV6-1; j_call: TRBJ1-4; cdr3_aa: CASSDPTGANEKLFF; cdr3_nt: TGTGCCAGCAGTGACCCGACAGGGGCTAATGAAAAACTGTTTTTT
d_call: .; cdr3_length: 15; clone_size: .; v_call: TRBV7-3; j_call: TRBJ2-1; cdr3_aa: CASSLAVSSYNEQFF; cdr3_nt: TGTGCCAGCAGCTTAGCGGTAAGCTCCTACAATGAGCAGTTCTTC
d_call: .; cdr3_length: 13; clone_size: .; v_call: TRBV10-2; j_call: TRBJ1-1; cdr3_aa: CASRLYTNTEAFF; cdr3_nt: TGCGCCAGCCGACTATACACGAACACTGAAGCTTTCTTT
d_call: .; cdr3_length: 10; clone_size: .; v_call: TRBV30; j_call: TRBJ1-2; cdr3_aa: CAWRQDGYTF; cdr3_nt: TGTGCCTGGAGGCAGGATGGCTACACCTTC
d_call: .; cdr3_length: 14; clone_size: .; v_call: TRBV2; j_call: TRBJ2-5; cdr3_aa: CASKVGRFQETQYF; cdr3_nt: TGTGCCAGCAAGGTTGGGAGATTCCAAGAGACCCAGTACTTC
d_call: TRBD1; cdr3_length: 15; clone_size: .; v_call: TRBV28; j_call: TRBJ2-1; cdr3_aa: CASSSGQRSYNEQFF; cdr3_nt: TGTGCCAGCAGTTCGGGACAGCGCTCCTACAATGAGCAGTTCTTC
d_call: .; cdr3_length: 14; clone_size: .; v_call: TRBV5-4; j_call: TRBJ2-5; cdr3_aa: CASSLVTVKETQYF; cdr3_nt: TGTGCCAGCAGCTTGGTGACAGTCAAAGAGACCCAGTACTTC
d_call: .; cdr3_length: 13; clone_size: .; v_call: TRBV5-1; j_call: TRBJ2-7; cdr3_aa: CASSRLQGYEQYF; cdr3_nt: TGCGCCAGCAGCCGCCTACAGGGCTACGAGCAGTACTTC
d_call: .; cdr3_length: 16; clone_size: .; v_call: TRBV5-1; j_call: TRBJ2-6; cdr3_aa: CASSLQGWSGANVLTF; cdr3_nt: TGCGCCAGCAGCTTACAGGGTTGGTCTGGGGCCAACGTCCTGACTTTC
d_call: .; cdr3_length: 12; clone_size: .; v_call: TRBV28; j_call: TRBJ2-7; cdr3_aa: CASSYESYEQYF; cdr3_nt: TGTGCCAGCAGTTACGAATCCTACGAGCAGTACTTC
d_call: TRBD1; cdr3_length: 16; clone_size: few; v_call: TRBV4-1; j_call: TRBJ1-2; cdr3_aa: CASSRPGQGASNGYTF; cdr3_nt: TGCGCCAGCAGCCGCCCGGGACAGGGAGCGTCTAATGGCTACACCTTC
d_call: .; cdr3_length: 12; clone_size: .; v_call: TRBV9; j_call: TRBJ1-2; cdr3_aa: CASSVLRGGYTF; cdr3_nt: TGTGCCAGCAGCGTATTAAGGGGTGGCTACACCTTC
d_call: .; cdr3_length: 15; clone_size: .; v_call: TRBV6-5; j_call: TRBJ1-2; cdr3_aa: CASGYTRVAEKGYTF; cdr3_nt: TGTGCCAGCGGGTATACCAGGGTTGCGGAAAAAGGCTACACCTTC
d_call: TRBD2; cdr3_length: 18; clone_size: .; v_call: TRBV5-4; j_call: TRBJ2-3; cdr3_aa: CASSFSAGLGISTDTQYF; cdr3_nt: TGTGCCAGCAGCTTTTCCGCCGGACTAGGGATTAGCACAGATACGCAGTATTTT
d_call: TRBD1; cdr3_length: 15; clone_size: .; v_call: TRBV6-1; j_call: TRBJ1-5; cdr3_aa: CASSSRGRWNQPQHF; cdr3_nt: TGTGCCAGCAGCAGCAGGGGGCGATGGAATCAGCCCCAGCATTTT
d_call: TRBD2; cdr3_length: 15; clone_size: .; v_call: TRBV5-1; j_call: TRBJ2-7; cdr3_aa: CASSPGTSGYYEQYF; cdr3_nt: TGCGCCAGCAGTCCCGGGACTAGCGGGTATTACGAGCAGTACTTC
d_call: .; cdr3_length: 16; clone_size: few; v_call: TRBV5-6; j_call: TRBJ2-7; cdr3_aa: CASSPRVRKSSYEQYF; cdr3_nt: TGTGCCAGCAGCCCACGGGTGCGGAAGAGCTCCTACGAGCAGTACTTC
d_call: TRBD2; cdr3_length: 14; clone_size: .; v_call: TRBV28; j_call: TRBJ2-5; cdr3_aa: CASRPGGGWETQYF; cdr3_nt: TGTGCCAGCAGGCCGGGGGGGGGTTGGGAGACCCAGTACTTC
d_call: .; cdr3_length: 14; clone_size: .; v_call: TRBV4-3; j_call: TRBJ1-4; cdr3_aa: CASSQWGTGEKLFF; cdr3_nt: TGCGCCAGCAGCCAGTGGGGAACAGGTGAAAAACTGTTTTTT
d_call: TRBD1; cdr3_length: 13; clone_size: .; v_call: TRBV29-1; j_call: TRBJ1-1; cdr3_aa: CSARGDSATEAFF; cdr3_nt: TGCAGCGCCAGGGGGGACAGCGCCACTGAAGCTTTCTTT
d_call: .; cdr3_length: 12; clone_size: .; v_call: TRBV14; j_call: TRBJ2-7; cdr3_aa: CASGQPSYEQYF; cdr3_nt: TGTGCCAGCGGACAGCCTTCCTACGAGCAGTACTTC
d_call: .; cdr3_length: 13; clone_size: once; v_call: TRBV5-1; j_call: TRBJ1-2; cdr3_aa: CASSLGGGDGYTF; cdr3_nt: TGCGCCAGCAGCTTGGGCGGGGGAGATGGCTACACCTTC